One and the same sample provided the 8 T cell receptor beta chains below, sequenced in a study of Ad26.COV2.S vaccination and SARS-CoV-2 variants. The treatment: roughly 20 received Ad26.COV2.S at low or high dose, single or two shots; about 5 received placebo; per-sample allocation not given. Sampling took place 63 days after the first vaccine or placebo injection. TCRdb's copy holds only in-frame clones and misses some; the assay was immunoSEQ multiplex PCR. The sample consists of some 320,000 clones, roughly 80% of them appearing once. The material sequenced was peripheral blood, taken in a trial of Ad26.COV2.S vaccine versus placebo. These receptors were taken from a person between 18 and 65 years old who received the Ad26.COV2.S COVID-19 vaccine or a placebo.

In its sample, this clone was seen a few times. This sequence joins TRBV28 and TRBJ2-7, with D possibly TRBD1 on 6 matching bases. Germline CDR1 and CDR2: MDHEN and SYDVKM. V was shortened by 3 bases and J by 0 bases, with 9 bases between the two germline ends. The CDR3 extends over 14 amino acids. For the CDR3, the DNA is TGTGCCAGCAGTTTCACAGGGAGCTCCTACGAGCAGTACTTC. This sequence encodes CASSFTGSSYEQYF.

The CDR3 DNA reads as TGCGCCAGCAGCTTGGAATCCAGGGATGAGACCCAGTACTTC. This sequence encodes CASSLESRDETQYF. The gene calls are TRBV5-1 and TRBJ2-5; possible D gene TRBD1, 5 bases. Germline V gene data show CDR1 as SGHRS and CDR2 as YFSETQ. Deletions cut 0 bases from V and 5 bases from J, with 11 bases between. The CDR3 extends over 14 amino acids.

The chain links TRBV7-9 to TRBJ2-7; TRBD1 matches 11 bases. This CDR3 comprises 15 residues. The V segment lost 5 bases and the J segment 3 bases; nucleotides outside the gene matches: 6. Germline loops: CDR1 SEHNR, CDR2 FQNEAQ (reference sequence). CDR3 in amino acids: CASSASGQGVYEQYF. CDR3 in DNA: TGTGCCAGCAGCGCGTCGGGACAGGGGGTCTACGAGCAGTACTTC.

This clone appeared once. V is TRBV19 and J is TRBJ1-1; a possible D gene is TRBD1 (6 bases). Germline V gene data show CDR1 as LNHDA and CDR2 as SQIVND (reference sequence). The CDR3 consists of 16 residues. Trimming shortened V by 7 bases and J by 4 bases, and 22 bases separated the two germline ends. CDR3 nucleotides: TGTGCCAGTAATATGGACAGCTCCAATGGGAGCACTGAAGCTTTCTTT. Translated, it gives CASNMDSSNGSTEAFF. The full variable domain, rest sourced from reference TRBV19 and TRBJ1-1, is DGGITQSPKYLFRKEGQNVTLSCEQNLNHDAMYWYRQDPGQGLRLIYYSQIVNDFQKGDIAEGYSVSREKKESFPLTVTSAQKNPTAFYLCASNMDSSNGSTEAFFGQGTRLTVV.

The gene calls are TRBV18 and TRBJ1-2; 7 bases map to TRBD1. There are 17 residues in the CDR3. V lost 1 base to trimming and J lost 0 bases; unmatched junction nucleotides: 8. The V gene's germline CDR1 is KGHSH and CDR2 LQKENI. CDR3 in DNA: TGTGCCAGCTCACCACTTCAGGGGGTCGGAGCTAACTATGGCTACACCTTC. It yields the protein CASSPLQGVGANYGYTF.

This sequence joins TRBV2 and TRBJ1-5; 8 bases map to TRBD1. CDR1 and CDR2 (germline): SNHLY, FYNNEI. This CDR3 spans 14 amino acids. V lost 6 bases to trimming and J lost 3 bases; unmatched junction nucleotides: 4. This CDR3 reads CASSRTGPNQPQHF. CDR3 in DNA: TGTGCCAGCAGCAGGACAGGGCCCAATCAGCCCCAGCATTTT.

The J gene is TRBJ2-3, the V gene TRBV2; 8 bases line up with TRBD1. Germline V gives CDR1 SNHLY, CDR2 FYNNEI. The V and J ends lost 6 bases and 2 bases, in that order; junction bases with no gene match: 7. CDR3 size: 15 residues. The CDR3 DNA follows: TGTGCCAGCAGCCTCCGGGGACAGGTCACAGATACGCAGTATTTT. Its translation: CASSLRGQVTDTQYF. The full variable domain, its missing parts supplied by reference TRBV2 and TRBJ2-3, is EPEVTQTPSHQVTQMGQEVILRCVPISNHLYFYWYRQILGQKVEFLVSFYNNEISEKSEIFDDQFSVERPDGSNFTLKIRSTKLEDSAMYFCASSLRGQVTDTQYFGPGTRLTVL.

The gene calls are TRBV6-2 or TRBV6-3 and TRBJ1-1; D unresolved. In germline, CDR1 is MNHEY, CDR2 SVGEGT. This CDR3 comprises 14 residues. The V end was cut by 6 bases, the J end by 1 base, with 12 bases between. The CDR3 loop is CASSPPTGNTEAFF. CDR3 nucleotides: TGTGCCAGCAGCCCCCCCACGGGGAACACTGAAGCTTTCTTT.